These 4 T cell receptor beta chains share one sample of origin, sequenced in a study of cytomegalovirus exposure and HLA in healthy donors. The PCR made use of 60 Vbeta and 13 Jbeta primers. The data were produced by immunoSEQ multiplex PCR, yet TCRdb's version contains in-frame clones alone and is incomplete. The repertoire has some 95,000 clones, around 70% of them found once; the top ten carry about 1.3%. The specimen was PBMCs. The receptor source for this set is a female donor in good health and CMV-seronegative.

This clone was counted between two and nine times. The junction departs from the called germline gene at one end, perhaps through a read error. The chain's CDR3 is CSSSLGSRGGYEQYF. The CDR3 DNA reads as TGTTCCAGCAGCTTAGGTTCGCGGGGTGGCTACGAGCAGTACTTC. The gene calls are TRBV7-9 and TRBJ2-7; possible D gene TRBD2, 6 bases. The CDR3 has 15 amino acids. The germline gives CDR1 SEHNR, CDR2 FQNEAQ (reference sequence).

The J gene is TRBJ2-2, the V gene TRBV6-6; TRBD2 is a possible D gene (5 bases). V lost 6 bases and J 7 bases, leaving 18 bases between the germline ends. The germline gives CDR1 MNHNY, CDR2 SVGAGI (reference sequence). This CDR3 region has 15 residues. The CDR3 sequence is CASSPIGITVGELFF. DNA of the CDR3: TGTGCCAGCAGCCCGATCGGGATAACGGTCGGGGAGCTGTTTTTT.

This chain links TRBV28 with TRBJ2-1; 8 bases fit TRBD2. Trimming took 3 bases from V and 10 from J; bases not matched to a gene: 5. This CDR3 has 13 amino acids. CDR1 is MDHEN and CDR2 is SYDVKM in the germline V gene. The CDR3 reads CASSFSGMEEQFF. The CDR3 coding sequence is TGTGCCAGCAGTTTTAGCGGGATGGAGGAGCAGTTCTTC.

This clone was observed a few times. The chain joins TRBV5-4 to TRBJ2-1; D is unclear. The CDR3 contains 14 residues. Per the germline V gene, CDR1 is SGHNT and CDR2 is YYREEE (reference sequence). Trimming took 1 base from V and 4 from J, leaving 9 bases between them. The CDR3 DNA reads as TGTGCCAGCAGCTTGAATAAACAGTACAATGAGCAGTTCTTC. Residues: CASSLNKQYNEQFF.